Here is one T cell receptor beta chain with its context. The target of this receptor is not known. The record has no base qualities; no much larger clone is one base away. The data were obtained in a study of cytomegalovirus exposure and HLA in healthy donors (dated by TCRdb to about 2017). About the investigation overall: An earlier analysis of about 530 of the donors reported approximately 260 Gb of sequence data and 117 million unique TCR beta sequences obtained from approximately 180 million T cells. An early release covering 550 to 650 HLA-typed donors comprised about 300 gigabases of sequencing data and some 79 million unique TCR sequences. The genetic ancestry cluster associated with self-reported Caucasian donors included about four fifths of the roughly 400 genotyped donors. The study was designed to test whether signatures of past pathogen exposure could be identified by cataloging public T cell receptors. Using immunosequencing, the study profiled T cell repertoires from 500 to 800 subjects and related those repertoires to cytomegalovirus serostatus. In addition to the first cohort of 666 subjects, a separate validation cohort of approximately 110 different subjects was used. The study combined high-throughput TCR immunosequencing, statistical association of individual TCRs with disease status, and machine learning to predict cytomegalovirus infection status. In a later analysis, previously published TCR beta repertoires from fewer than 750 donors were re-analyzed and high-resolution HLA genotyping was added so that TCR occurrence patterns could be studied. In the later analysis, no new phenotypic data were used to find candidate immune exposures; instead, reliance was placed on TCR beta sequences and their occurrence across donors. In an earlier analysis of roughly 580 of the donors, high-throughput TCR beta sequencing was used to judge whether each TCR beta V gene segment behaved as functional or pseudogenic. Alongside the repertoire data, information on donor age, sex, ethnicity and CMV serostatus was compiled. A later genetic analysis took genome-wide SNP genotypes for about three fifths of the 666 donors and used that subset as a discovery cohort. Every repertoire in the discovery cohort had been generated on one and the same sequencing platform. Class I and class II HLA loci were covered by the typing at four-digit resolution. Typing coverage varied by locus: roughly 620-640 donors for A, B, C, DRB1 and DQB1; more than 500 for DQA1; approximately 610 for DPA1; fewer than 480 for DPB1. A few DR-DQ haplotypes were treated as single units for association and clustering because of strong linkage in the cohort. Across some 400 genotyped donors of the cohort, an average of about 240,000 unique TCR beta nucleotide sequences per donor were sequenced, and roughly 20% of those sequences were non-productive. General findings and caveats noted by the study authors: In an earlier analysis of about 600 of the donors, most TCR beta V segments appeared in productive rearrangements about 87% or about 30% of the time, broadly matching IMGT annotations. Three of the identified cytomegalovirus-associated TCR beta chains were confirmed in vitro to be specific for cytomegalovirus antigens. Assigning TCR associations to individual alleles was difficult when HLA alleles, especially DR and DQ, strongly co-occurred. Specific HLA alleles were associated with 16,951 TCR beta sequences at a false discovery rate of 0.05 in a later analysis. V-gene and J-gene trimming of TCR beta chains was associated with a missense DCLRE1C variant in a later genetic analysis, and the association was replicated in an independent cohort. According to a later analysis, parvovirus B19, influenza, CMV and Epstein-Barr virus appeared linked to several top co-occurrence clusters. For the cohort, immune exposure information was limited to CMV serostatus. Linkage disequilibrium might explain the correlated functional status among segregating V segments, but an unknown experimental factor could not be ruled out. Roughly uniform sequencing depth across donors was assumed in presence/absence analyses, although this assumption may not hold. According to a later genetic analysis, donors in an Asian-associated ancestry cluster had fewer N-insertions in productive TCRs than the approximately 630-donor mean. In a later analysis, most CMV-associated TCR beta chains were found to appear HLA-restricted, with HLA associations seemingly driven largely by CMV exposure. This cohort had only TCR beta chains sequenced, and the lack of alpha or paired-chain data limited which features could be detected. In a later analysis, the rate of TCR association differed among HLA loci, with DRB1 alleles having the most associated TCRs and HLA-C alleles having the fewest. The classifier was reported to diagnose cytomegalovirus status with high specificity and sensitivity in both the original cohort and the validation cohort. In the study, around 160 TCR beta chains were listed as associated with cytomegalovirus. A further reported finding was that TCR beta sequences accurately predicted the HLA-A and HLA-B alleles for most subjects in the first cohort. Some 16 rarely observed V segments, including chromosome 9 orphons, were excluded from the earlier analysis of some 590 of the donors because counts were too low. While some public TCRs were present in many individuals, most TCR sequences turned up only very rarely across donors. HLA typing was unavailable for some donors at each locus, so association tests used only the typed subset. A later analysis found that HLA-associated TCR beta chains were more clonally expanded and had lower generation probabilities than equally common non-associated chains. The 87-base-pair reads could not distinguish some IMGT-functional V segments, including TRBV6-2 and TRBV6-3, so those segments were excluded. A group of highly shared sequence variants was considered likely to be a technical artifact of the sequencing pipeline. The authors suggested that the approach could potentially be generalized to other disease states and immunological phenotypes.

The cohort comprised some 700 healthy bone marrow donors. Cohort members were all nominally healthy when sampled, although unrecorded immune exposures were likely present. The donor tested CMV seropositive and was one of the 289 seropositive cohort members. A peripheral blood sample was collected from each donor, and TCR beta sequencing was performed on peripheral blood mononuclear cells. The Qiagen DNeasy Blood Extraction Kit was used to extract genomic DNA from the blood cell samples. CDR1 and CDR2 are read off the germline V gene (reference sequence) as GTSNPN and SVGIG. The CDR3 covers 13 residues, taking in both the cysteine and the phenylalanine. The only DNA kept is the CDR3, 39 bases in frame from the first base. A distance of 13 bases separates the germline ends of V and J, which lose 1 base and 9 bases respectively. Library generation was performed with the immunoSEQ multiplex PCR assay. For the multiplex PCR, a mixture combining 60 forward primers for TCR Vbeta segments and 13 reverse primers for TCR Jbeta segments was used. A multiplex PCR assay on genomic DNA amplified the CDR3 region of rearranged TCR beta genes. On the Illumina HiSeq System, the amplified TCR beta libraries were sequenced as 87-base-pair reads. On the study's bioinformatics: A later analysis counted tens of millions of unique TCR beta chains across the 650 to 700 repertoires, and roughly 10 million of these chains were shared by at least two donors. Raw reads were error-corrected and collapsed into unique sequences by a nearest-neighbor algorithm in which closely related sequences were merged to remove PCR and sequencing errors. V, D and J gene segments were assigned by aligning CDR3 sequences to IMGT reference sequences. For a sequence to be retained, at least a six-nucleotide match to both a V gene segment and a J gene segment was required. Rearrangements were called productive when the CDR3 lacked stop codons and stayed in frame with V and J; all others were non-productive. Following IMGT convention, CDR3 was defined as the stretch from the second conserved V-encoded cysteine up to the conserved J-encoded phenylalanine. In an earlier analysis of 550 to 650 of the donors, sequences lacking an unambiguous match to a single V gene segment were excluded. An earlier analysis of 587 of the donors called V segments functional above 56.7% productive rearrangements and segregating when the between-donor standard deviation exceeded 5%. To diagnose cytomegalovirus status from the catalog of TCR beta chain sequences, a statistical classification framework was built. In a later analysis, V and J genes were assigned by comparing TCR nucleotide sequences against IMGT/GENE-DB human TR gene sequences. Using the TCRdist pipeline, a later analysis assigned CDR3 sequences along with most-parsimonious VDJ recombination scenarios. A later analysis defined each TCR beta chain by its CDR3 amino acid sequence plus V-gene family, and excluded reads lacking a unique V-gene family. In a later analysis, 550 to 650 highly shared, low-generation-probability nucleotide sequences were removed to address suspected cross-contamination and a sequencing artifact. For each public chain, a later analysis derived a clonal expansion index from normalized ranks of inferred template counts within each repertoire. A later analysis computed generation probabilities with a VDJ recombination model fitted to out-of-frame rearrangements, and checked the results against IGoR. Hypergeometric tests were used in a later analysis to score TCR-TCR, TCR-HLA and TCR-CMV co-occurrence, with a repertoire-size bias correction applied to the TCR pairs. A later analysis estimated false discovery rates by permuting HLA or CMV assignments 20 times. In a later analysis, co-occurring TCRs were grouped using DBSCAN, with TCRdist sequence similarity added in when clustering inside HLA-allele-positive subsets. For co-occurrence clustering, repertoires with fewer than 30,000 or more than 120,000 public chains were excluded, along with roughly five repertoires with anomalous nucleotide sharing. This is the immuneACCESS table as TCRdb keeps it, with only in-frame sequences that have V and J called. A part of the clones is gone; compared with another copy, unresolved V genes explain less than half, and the rest is unexplained. V, J and clone size are taken as reported in that table, and D and trimming were inferred from the DNA itself. This sample has around 69,000 clones in its table, and approximately 63% of those were observed once. The ten largest clonotypes hold roughly 9.8% of the sample.

Sequencing input: PBMCs. The rearrangement joined TRBV30 to TRBJ1-5; a tentative D match to TRBD1 spans 5 bases. The sequence came from a woman in her 50s in good health and CMV-seropositive. CDR3 sequence: CAWSGQGGTPQHF. At the DNA level, the sequence is TGTGCCTGGAGTGGCCAGGGAGGTACGCCCCAGCATTTT.